This T cell receptor (beta chain) is drawn from a study of blood T cell repertoires in COVID-19 (dated by TCRdb to the early 2020s). Study-level background: The collaborator samples originated in the United States, Italy and Spain and spanned the acute and convalescent phases of COVID-19. The samples were drawn from two sources: the first 160 participants of the ongoing ImmuneRACE study, and 950 to 1,500 subjects contributed by 6 global collaborators. Where available, HLA class I and class II types were obtained from metadata supplied by the sample provider rather than from assay-based typing. The prospective study material was composed of cDNA or gDNA derived from T cells, B-cell-depleted T cells, or PBMCs. Sample metadata almost always included a de-identified subject ID, COVID-19 status, age in years and sex. Deeply sampled blood TCRbeta repertoires from subjects exposed to, actively infected with, or recovered from COVID-19 were included in the dataset. The repertoires were released in a freely available public database meant as a resource for research on the immune response to SARS-CoV-2. Broader findings and caveats from the paper: How much clinical and demographic metadata was included differed by source and by participant, and the metadata was provided uncurated.

TCRbeta CDR3 regions were amplified from genomic DNA using the immunoSEQ Assay, a bias-controlled multiplex PCR. The study's processing was this. Nucleated cell counts per sample were estimated from amplification of reference gene primers within the assay. To quantify the absolute abundance of each unique TCRbeta CDR3 rearrangement, sequence reads were collapsed and filtered. For each sample, productive Simpson clonality was calculated by taking the square root of Simpson's diversity index across productive rearrangements. The source is immuneACCESS, and TCRdb retained only in-frame sequences with V and J called. Part of the clones is not carried over; for the studies checked, unresolved V genes explain less than half of this, and the remainder is unexplained. From that table come the V and J calls and clone size; the DNA was used to work out D and trimming. The sample table contains roughly 200,000 clones; only one count was recorded for 80% to 90% of them. 3% to 4% of the sample rests with the top ten.

Enrolling through a virtual design, the prospective study's participants ranged in age from roughly 18 to 100 years and lived across 24 United States geographic areas. Cohort assignment in the prospective study relied on participant-reported clinical history from a screening survey and a study questionnaire. In the prospective study, whole blood, serum and a nasopharyngeal or oropharyngeal swab were collected from each participant by mobile phlebotomists. Over a roughly 2-month period, participants in the prospective study had the option of providing additional blood draws and questionnaires. Prospective study blood samples were shipped either frozen or at room temperature before DNA extraction. Including the terminal cysteine and phenylalanine, the CDR3 comprises 16 residues. Of all the DNA, just the CDR3 is kept, 48 bases in frame from base 1. Germline trimming: 1 base from V, 2 bases from J; junction bases outside gene matches: 7. CDR1 and CDR2 were assigned from the germline V gene as SGHDN and FVKESK.

Concerning this clone itself: It has no known antigen specificity. Base qualities are missing; no much larger clone stands one base away.

This chain joins TRBV14 to TRBJ1-2; TRBD1 matches 7 bases in the middle. This sequence originates from a woman between 40 and 55 years old with acute COVID-19. The material sequenced was PBMCs or T cells enriched from blood (not recorded which). In nucleotide form, the sequence is TGTGCCAGCAGCCAAGCTCCTGGCAGGGGGAACTATGGCTACACCTTC. It codes for CASSQAPGRGNYGYTF.